This T cell receptor (beta chain) was sequenced for a study of CD8 T cells in Susac syndrome. The CDR3 sequence is 13 residues long. Trimming removed 5 bases from V and 8 bases from J; junction bases left unmatched: 6. After extraction with the RNeasy kit, roughly 0.5 to 1 ug of the RNA was reverse transcribed using random hexamers. Multiplex immunoSEQ PCR targeted 54 Vbeta and 13 Jbeta TCR beta segments. Via MiXCR, TCRdb re-called the immunoSEQ multiplex PCR reads, giving one row per CDR3 protein. Of some 130,000 distinct CDR3 sequences in the sample, 94% were seen once. Negative isolation was applied to CD8+ and CD4+ T cells, and FACS enrichment was applied to TEMRA cells.

This receptor was obtained from a human donor with multiple sclerosis. V gene TRBV12-3 or TRBV12-4 combines with J gene TRBJ1-1, with 9 nucleotides matching TRBD1. Sequencing used CD4+ T cells from PBMCs. CDR3 residues: CASSLRDRDEAFF. The CDR3 DNA sequence: TGTGCCAGCAGTCTAAGGGACAGGGACGAAGCTTTCTTT.